This T cell receptor beta chain was sequenced in a study of yellow fever vaccine responses in identical twins. The germline V and J ends were trimmed by 2 bases and 4 bases, with 9 bases remaining between them. There are 14 residues in the CDR3. Findings of the study overall: It has been reported that, in twins, the vaccine T cell response seemed partly convergent and partly personalized.

TCRdb analysed the RT-PCR reads with MiXCR anew, one entry per CDR3 protein. Of about 4,500 distinct CDR3 sequences in the sample, less than 90% are singletons; the top ten hold 2.5% to 3.5%. The table lists this clonotype with a few counts. Its cognate antigen is unknown. The source material was T cells from blood (PBMCs), unsorted or a sorted subset (not recorded which), sampled before or after yellow fever vaccination (not recorded which). V usage is TRBV23-1 and J usage is TRBJ1-5; no clear D gene. TRBV23-1 is filed as an ORF, its function uncertain. This TCR derives from a woman aged 18-30 years who received the yellow fever vaccine. In DNA, the CDR3 is TGCGCCAGCAGTCAAGGGCGCATTAATCAGCCCCAGCATTTT. It codes for CASSQGRINQPQHF.